This TCR beta chain was captured in a study of blood T cell repertoires in COVID-19. Study context: T cells, B-cell-depleted T cells, or PBMCs provided the cDNA or gDNA that served as material.

Germline values: CDR1 WSHSY, CDR2 SAAADI. Unmatched junction bases numbered 13, after V lost 7 bases and J lost 7 bases. CDR3 length equals 17 residues. Study processing details: Estimation of nucleated cell counts was performed using reference gene primer amplification. This table comes from immunoSEQ multiplex PCR, and its TCRdb copy is limited to in-frame clones, with some not included. The V and J calls and clone size come from that table; D and trimming were worked out from the DNA. The data hold about 290,000 clones, with approximately 86% observed a single time. The chain has TRBV10-2 and TRBJ2-3, with TRBD2 matching 14 bases. The TCR originated in a woman aged 50 to 65 with active or convalescent COVID-19. The sequenced material came from peripheral blood. CDR3 nucleotide sequence: TGCGCCAGCACAAGTACCGGACTAGCGGGAGGAAACAATACGCAGTATTTT. This translates into CASTSTGLAGGNNTQYF.